This T cell receptor beta chain was observed in a study of blood T cell repertoires in COVID-19. Study-wide background: Donors in the United States, Italy and Spain gave samples during acute or convalescent COVID-19.

Germline CDR1 and CDR2: MGHRA and YSYEKL. Losses at the gene ends were 1 base for V and 5 bases for J; bases not matched to a gene: 13. The CDR3 sequence is 17 residues long. Sequencing used immunoSEQ multiplex PCR; TCRdb keeps in-frame clones, though not all of them. Found here are 65,000 to 85,000 clones, under 95% of them singletons; the top ten hold about 5%. This sequence was found in a human donor in a cohort sampled during active COVID-19. Material: peripheral blood. The chain carries TRBV4-1 and TRBJ2-7, with TRBD2 identical over 8 bases. CDR3 coding DNA: TGCGCCAGCAGCCAAGCATATACAGCGGGGGCATTAAACGAGCAGTACTTC. Encoded protein: CASSQAYTAGALNEQYF.